Many counts were recorded for the clone carrying this TCR beta chain. The sample comes from a study of T cells in Graves' hyperthyroidism and ophthalmopathy. Disease duration was under 3 months in the ophthalmopathy patients, who also had a Clinical Activity Score of at least 3 and a NOSPECS grade of at least 4. Diagnostic decisions used clinical symptoms, serum thyroxine and TRAb, thyroid ultrasound and orbital computed tomography. From germline, CDR1 is MNHEY and CDR2 SMNVEV (reference sequence). This CDR3 contains 14 residues. Between the trimmed V and J ends, which lost 5 bases and 0 bases, there was a span of 7 bases. Amplified TCR beta CDR3 regions derived from RNA transcripts. First-round RT-PCR targeting the TCR CDR3 was performed with the HTBI primer set. One entry per CDR3 protein, called by TCRdb with MiXCR from the multiplex PCR reads. The sample holds 300,000 or so distinct CDR3 sequences; 17% are singletons and the top ten take about 50%.

The J gene is TRBJ1-4, the V gene TRBV27; D not certain. Material for sequencing was blood. The receptor was isolated from a woman in her sixties or seventies with Graves' ophthalmopathy. CDR3 sequence: CASSREATNEKLFF. In nucleotides, the CDR3 is TGTGCCAGCAGTCGAGAGGCAACTAATGAAAAACTGTTTTTT.